The 3 T cell receptor beta chains below come from one sample, sequenced in a study of blood T cell repertoires in COVID-19. Data came from immunoSEQ multiplex PCR; TCRdb stores just in-frame clones and leaves some out. This sample yields 59,000 or so clones, of which approximately 90% are seen a single time; approximately 1.5% belongs to the top ten. Source material: peripheral blood. These receptors were taken from a human donor in a cohort sampled during active COVID-19.

The rearrangement joins TRBV9 to TRBJ2-1; D call uncertain. Germline CDR1 and CDR2: SGDLS and YYNGEE. The CDR3 spans 11 residues. V was cut by 5 bases and J by 8 bases, with 8 bases left in between. CDR3 residues: CASSREDEQFF. CDR3 bases: TGTGCCAGCAGTCGTGAGGATGAGCAGTTCTTC.

The rearrangement links TRBV15 to TRBJ1-5; 12 nucleotides agree with TRBD1. Per germline, CDR1 LNHNV and CDR2 YYDKDF (reference sequence). The CDR3 extends over 16 amino acids. V lost 5 bases, J lost 2 bases, and 4 bases stayed unmatched. CDR3 region: CATSGTGGPGNQPQHF. CDR3 DNA sequence: TGTGCCACCAGCGGGACAGGGGGCCCTGGCAATCAGCCCCAGCATTTT.

The rearrangement links TRBV12-3 or TRBV12-4 to TRBJ1-2; D gene uncertain. The CDR3 is 12 amino acids. Trimming took 8 bases from V and 4 from J, leaving 11 bases between them. The CDR3, as DNA: TGTGCCAGCTACCCAGGAACCTATGGCTACACCTTC. Its translation is CASYPGTYGYTF.